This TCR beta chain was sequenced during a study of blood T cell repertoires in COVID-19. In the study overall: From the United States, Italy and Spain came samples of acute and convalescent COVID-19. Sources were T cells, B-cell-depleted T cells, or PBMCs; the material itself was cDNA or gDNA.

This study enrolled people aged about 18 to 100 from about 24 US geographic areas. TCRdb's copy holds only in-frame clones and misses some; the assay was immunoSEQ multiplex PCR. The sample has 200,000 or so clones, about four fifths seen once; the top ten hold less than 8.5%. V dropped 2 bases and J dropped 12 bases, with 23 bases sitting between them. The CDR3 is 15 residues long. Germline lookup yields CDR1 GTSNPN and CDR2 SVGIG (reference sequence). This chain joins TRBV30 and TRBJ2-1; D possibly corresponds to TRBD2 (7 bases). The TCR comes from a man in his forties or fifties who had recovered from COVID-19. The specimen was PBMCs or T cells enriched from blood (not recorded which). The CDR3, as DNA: TGTGCCTGGAGTTCTTTGGGGGGGGGCCGAAGCGGGCAGTTCTTC. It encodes CAWSSLGGGRSGQFF.